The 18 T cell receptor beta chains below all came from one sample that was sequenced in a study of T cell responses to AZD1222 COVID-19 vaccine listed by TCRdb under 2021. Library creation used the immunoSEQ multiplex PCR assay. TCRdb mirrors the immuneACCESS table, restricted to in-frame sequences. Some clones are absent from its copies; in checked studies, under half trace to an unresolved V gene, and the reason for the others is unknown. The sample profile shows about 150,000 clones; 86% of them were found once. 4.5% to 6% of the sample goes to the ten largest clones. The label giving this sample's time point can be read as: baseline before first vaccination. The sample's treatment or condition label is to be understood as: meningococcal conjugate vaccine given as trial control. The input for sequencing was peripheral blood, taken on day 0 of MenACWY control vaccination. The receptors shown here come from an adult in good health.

The chain's CDR3 is CASSPTLGPAYSPLHF. CDR3 sequence (DNA): TGTGCCAGCAGCCCCACGCTGGGACCAGCTTATTCACCCCTCCACTTT. This chain joins TRBV11-2 and TRBJ1-6; maybe TRBD1 (5 bases). The germline V and J ends were trimmed by 5 bases and 8 bases, with 19 bases remaining between them. This CDR3 spans 16 amino acids. Germline V gives CDR1 SGHAT, CDR2 FQNNGV.

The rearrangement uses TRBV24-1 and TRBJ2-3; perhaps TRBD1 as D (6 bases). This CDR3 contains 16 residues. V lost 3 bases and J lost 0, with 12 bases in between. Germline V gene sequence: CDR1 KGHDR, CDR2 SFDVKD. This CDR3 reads CATSDTGKASTDTQYF. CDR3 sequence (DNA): TGTGCCACCAGTGATACAGGGAAAGCTAGCACAGATACGCAGTATTTT.

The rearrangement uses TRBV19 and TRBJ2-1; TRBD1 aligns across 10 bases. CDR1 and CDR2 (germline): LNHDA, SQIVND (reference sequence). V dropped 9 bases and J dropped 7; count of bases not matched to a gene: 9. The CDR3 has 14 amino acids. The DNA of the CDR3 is TGTGCCAGCTCGAGGGGGGACAGGGGTAATGAGCAGTTCTTC. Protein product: CASSRGDRGNEQFF.

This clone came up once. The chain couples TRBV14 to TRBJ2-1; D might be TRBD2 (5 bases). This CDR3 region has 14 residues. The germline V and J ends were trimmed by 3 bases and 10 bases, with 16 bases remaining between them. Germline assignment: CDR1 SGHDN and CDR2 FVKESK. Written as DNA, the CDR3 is TGTGCCAGCAGCCATTATGTTACGGGGAGAGAGCAGTTCTTC. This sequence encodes CASSHYVTGREQFF.

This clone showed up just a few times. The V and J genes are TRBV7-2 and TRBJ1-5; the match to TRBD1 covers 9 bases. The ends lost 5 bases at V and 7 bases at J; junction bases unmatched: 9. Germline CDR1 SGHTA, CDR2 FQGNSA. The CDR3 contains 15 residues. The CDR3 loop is CASSPLRDRDQPQHF. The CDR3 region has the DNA TGTGCCAGCAGCCCCCTCCGGGACAGGGACCAGCCCCAGCATTTT.

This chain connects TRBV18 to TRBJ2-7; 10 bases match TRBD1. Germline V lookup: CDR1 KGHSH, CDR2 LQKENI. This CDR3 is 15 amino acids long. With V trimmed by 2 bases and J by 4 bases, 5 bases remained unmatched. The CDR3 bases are TGTGCCAGCTCACCAAACCGGGACAGGGGATACGAGCAGTACGTC. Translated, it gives CASSPNRDRGYEQYV.

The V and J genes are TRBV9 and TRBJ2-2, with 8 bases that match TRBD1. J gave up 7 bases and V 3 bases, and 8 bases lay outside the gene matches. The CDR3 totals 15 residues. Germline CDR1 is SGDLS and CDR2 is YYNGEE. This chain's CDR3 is CASSGLTGENGELFF. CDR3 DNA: TGTGCCAGCAGCGGCCTGACAGGGGAGAACGGGGAGCTGTTTTTT.

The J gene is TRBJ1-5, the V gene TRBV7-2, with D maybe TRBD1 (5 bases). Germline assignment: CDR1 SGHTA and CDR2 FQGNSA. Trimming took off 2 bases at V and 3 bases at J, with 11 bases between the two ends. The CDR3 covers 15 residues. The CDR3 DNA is TGTGCCAGCAGCTTAAAACAGGTTCCCAATCAGCCCCAGCATTTT. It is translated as CASSLKQVPNQPQHF.

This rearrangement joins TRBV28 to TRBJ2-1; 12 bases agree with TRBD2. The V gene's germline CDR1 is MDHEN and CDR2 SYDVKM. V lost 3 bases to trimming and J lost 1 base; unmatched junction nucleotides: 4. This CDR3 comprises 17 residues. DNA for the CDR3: TGTGCCAGCAGTTTTTCTAGCGGGGGGGTTTCCTACAATGAGCAGTTCTTC. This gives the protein CASSFSSGGVSYNEQFF.

CDR3 sequence (DNA): TGTGCCAGCAGCCAAGAGCCCGCAACGGAAGAGACCCAGTACTTC. Protein sequence: CASSQEPATEETQYF. The chain carries TRBV4-2 and TRBJ2-5, with D uncertain. The CDR3 is 15 amino acids. CDR1 LGHNA and CDR2 YNFKEQ come from the germline V gene. Trimming pared 0 bases from V and 3 bases from J, leaving 11 bases between.

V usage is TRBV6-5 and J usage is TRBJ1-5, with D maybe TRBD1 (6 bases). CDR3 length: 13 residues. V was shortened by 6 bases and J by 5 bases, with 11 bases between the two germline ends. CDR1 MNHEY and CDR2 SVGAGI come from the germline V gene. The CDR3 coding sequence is TGTGCCAGCAGATCGGACAGCGATCAGCCCCAGCATTTT. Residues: CASRSDSDQPQHF.

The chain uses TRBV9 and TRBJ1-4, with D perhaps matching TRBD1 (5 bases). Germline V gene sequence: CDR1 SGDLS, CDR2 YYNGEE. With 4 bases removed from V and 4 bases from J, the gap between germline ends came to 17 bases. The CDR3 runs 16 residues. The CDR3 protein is CASSPRGGRGNEKLFF. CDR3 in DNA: TGTGCCAGCAGCCCCCGGGGGGGGAGAGGTAATGAAAAACTGTTTTTT. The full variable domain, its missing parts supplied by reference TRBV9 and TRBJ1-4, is DSGVTQTPKHLITATGQRVTLRCSPRSGDLSVYWYQQSLDQGLQFLIQYYNGEERAKGNILERFSAQQFPDLHSELNLSSLELGDSALYFCASSPRGGRGNEKLFFGSGTQLSVL.

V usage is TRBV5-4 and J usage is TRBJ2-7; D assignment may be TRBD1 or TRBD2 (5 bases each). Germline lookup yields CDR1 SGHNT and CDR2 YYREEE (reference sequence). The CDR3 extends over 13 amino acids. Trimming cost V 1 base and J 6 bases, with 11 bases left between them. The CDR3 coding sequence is TGTGCCAGCAGCTTGAGGGGACCCGCCGAGCAGTACTTC. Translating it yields CASSLRGPAEQYF.

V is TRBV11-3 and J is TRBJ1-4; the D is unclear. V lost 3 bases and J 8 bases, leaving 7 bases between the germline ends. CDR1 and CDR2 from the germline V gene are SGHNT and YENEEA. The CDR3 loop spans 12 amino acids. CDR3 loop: CASSLETEKLFF. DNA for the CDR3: TGTGCCAGCAGCTTGGAAACAGAAAAACTGTTTTTT. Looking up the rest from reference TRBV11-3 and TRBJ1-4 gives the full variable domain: EAGVVQSPRYKIIEKKQPVAFWCNPISGHNTLYWYLQNLGQGPELLIRYENEEAVDDSQLPKDRFSAERLKGVDSTLKIQPAELGDSAVYLCASSLETEKLFFGSGTQLSVL.

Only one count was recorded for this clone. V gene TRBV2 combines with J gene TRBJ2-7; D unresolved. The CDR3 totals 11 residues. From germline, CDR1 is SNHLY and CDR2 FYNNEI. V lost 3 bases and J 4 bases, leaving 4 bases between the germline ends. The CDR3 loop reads CASSEGYEQYF. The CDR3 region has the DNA TGTGCCAGCAGTGAGGGTTACGAGCAGTACTTC.

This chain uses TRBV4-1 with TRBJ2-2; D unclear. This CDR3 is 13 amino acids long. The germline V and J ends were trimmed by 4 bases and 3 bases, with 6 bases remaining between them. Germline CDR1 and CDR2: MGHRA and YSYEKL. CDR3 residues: CASSPIYTGELFF. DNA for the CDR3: TGCGCCAGCAGCCCAATTTACACCGGGGAGCTGTTTTTT.

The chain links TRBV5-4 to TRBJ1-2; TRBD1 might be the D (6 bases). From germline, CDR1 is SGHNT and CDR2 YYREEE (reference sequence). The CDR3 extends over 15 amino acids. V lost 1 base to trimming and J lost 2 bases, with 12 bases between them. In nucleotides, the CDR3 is TGTGCCAGCAGCTTGAAGGTACAGGGAAACTATGGCTACACCTTC. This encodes CASSLKVQGNYGYTF.

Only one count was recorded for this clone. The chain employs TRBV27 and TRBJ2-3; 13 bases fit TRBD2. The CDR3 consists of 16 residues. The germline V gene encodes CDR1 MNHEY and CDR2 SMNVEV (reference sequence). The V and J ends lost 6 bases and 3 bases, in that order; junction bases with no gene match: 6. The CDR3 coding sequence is TGTGCCAGCAGACCCGGGACTAGCGGGATTACAGATACGCAGTATTTT. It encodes CASRPGTSGITDTQYF.